The T cell receptor (beta chain) described here comes from a study of cytotoxic CD8 clonotypes in ibrutinib-treated CLL (dated by TCRdb to about 2021). With respect to the entire study: The cohort was composed of roughly ten relapsed/refractory and roughly 14 treatment-naive patients; IGHV unmutated status was identified in roughly 18 patients. Response samples were obtained after a median of around 11 months of treatment, with a range of roughly 6 to 36 months. Partial responses were observed in 24 patients and complete responses in 2; after a median follow-up of around 68 months, remission was maintained in some 14 patients and progression was observed in approximately 12. An average of about 260,000 productive templates and 94,082 productive rearrangements was obtained per sample. Of the 90 or so participants in the trial, approximately 25 had longitudinal samples available. Cryopreserved peripheral blood mononuclear cells were collected before treatment, at response, and at either disease progression or sustained remission. Every remission and progressive disease sample was obtained while ibrutinib was still being received by the patients.

CDR1 and CDR2 are read off the germline V gene as SGDLS and YYNGEE. The CDR3 spans 15 residues, from the cysteine through the phenylalanine. The CDR3 DNA has 45 bases and is translated from base 1. V is clipped by 7 bases and J by 0 bases, and the sequence between their germline boundaries is 16 bases long. Each clonotype received, on average, 10x coverage in deep resolution sequencing performed on a MiSeq, where the target depth lay between 1 in 1 million and 1 in 200,000 T cells. TCR beta libraries were generated with the immunoSEQ hsTCRB Kit. In the source study's methods: ImmunoSEQ Data Assistant and ImmunoSEQ Analyzer were used for data analysis, and V, D and J genes were assigned according to IMGT definitions. Clonality, which ranges from 0 to 1, was calculated as one minus the normalized Shannon entropy of productive rearrangement frequencies. Only overrepresented clonotypes making up at least 0.05% of the repertoire of each patient were included in the public clonotype analysis. Roughly 12 age-matched healthy donor repertoires from immuneACCESS were used as controls for clonality. In its TCRdb copy, this immuneACCESS table keeps in-frame sequences only and misses some clones. Where compared with another copy, unresolved V genes explain less than half of these, and the others have no known cause. The V and J calls and clone size were taken over from that table, and D and trimming were inferred from the DNA. Within this sample are around 250,000 clones, with 70% of them counted one time only. The top ten clonotypes cover just over 15% of the sample.

Regarding this clone: Which antigen it targets is not known. Base qualities are not at hand, and no much larger clone is one base apart.

What the time point label conveys for this sample: roughly 25 months on ibrutinib. About 2 micrograms of genomic DNA were extracted from cryopreserved PBMCs for TCR beta library preparation. High-throughput TCR beta sequencing was performed on longitudinal blood samples from CLL patients receiving ibrutinib monotherapy. The patients took part in an open-label, single-center phase 2 trial of ibrutinib monotherapy. Results the study describes overall, beyond this receptor: Baseline clonality was found to be higher than that of age-matched healthy donors and was strongly correlated with circulating CD8+ T-cell counts. Public clonotypes were rare and either shrank or stayed stable during treatment, and the rise in clonality at ibrutinib response reflected expansion of private clonotypes. An increase in clonality was observed at ibrutinib response, with clonality remaining stable during sustained remission and falling back toward baseline at progression. Lymph node repertoires were not examined, and the timing of sampling was not matched between patients in sustained remission and those whose disease progressed.

This receptor chain uses TRBV9 and TRBJ1-1; matching of 6 bases hints at TRBD1 as the D gene. The sample consisted of PBMCs, taken after 24 months of ibrutinib treatment. The sequence was obtained from a human donor with chronic lymphocytic leukemia. The bases are TGTGCCAGCGGGGAACAGGACAGCATGAACACTGAAGCTTTCTTT. Its translation is CASGEQDSMNTEAFF.